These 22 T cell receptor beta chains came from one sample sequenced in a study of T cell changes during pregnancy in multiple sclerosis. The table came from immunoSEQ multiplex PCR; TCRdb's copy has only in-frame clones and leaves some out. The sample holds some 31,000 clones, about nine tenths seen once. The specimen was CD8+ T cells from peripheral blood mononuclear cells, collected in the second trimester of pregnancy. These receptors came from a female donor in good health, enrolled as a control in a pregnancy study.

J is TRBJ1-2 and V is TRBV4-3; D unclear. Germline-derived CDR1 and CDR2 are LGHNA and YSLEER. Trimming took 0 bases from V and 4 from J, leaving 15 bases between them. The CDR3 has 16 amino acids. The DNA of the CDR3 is TGCGCCAGCAGCCAAGATAGTCTCTCCGCAAGCTATGGCTACACCTTC. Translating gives CASSQDSLSASYGYTF.

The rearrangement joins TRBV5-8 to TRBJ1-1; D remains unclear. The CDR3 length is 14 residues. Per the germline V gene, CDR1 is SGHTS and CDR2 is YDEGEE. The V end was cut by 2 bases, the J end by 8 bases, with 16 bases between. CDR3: CASSLGRLVEEAFF. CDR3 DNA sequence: TGTGCCAGCAGCTTAGGCAGACTTGTGGAGGAAGCTTTCTTT. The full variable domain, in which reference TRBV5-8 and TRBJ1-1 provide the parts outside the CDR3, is EAGVTQSPTHLIKTRGQQATLRCSPISGHTSVYWYQQALGLGLQFLLWYDEGEERNRGNFPPRFSGRQFPNYSSELNVNALELEDSALYLCASSLGRLVEEAFFGQGTRLTVV.

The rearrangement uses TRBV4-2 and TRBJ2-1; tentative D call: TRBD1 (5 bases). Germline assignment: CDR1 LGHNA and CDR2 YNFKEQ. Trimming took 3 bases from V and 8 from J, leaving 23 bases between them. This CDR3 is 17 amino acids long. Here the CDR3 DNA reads TGTGCCAGCAGCCACCCTTCTAGGGGCCCCGAATGGGATGAGCAGTTCTTC. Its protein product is CASSHPSRGPEWDEQFF.

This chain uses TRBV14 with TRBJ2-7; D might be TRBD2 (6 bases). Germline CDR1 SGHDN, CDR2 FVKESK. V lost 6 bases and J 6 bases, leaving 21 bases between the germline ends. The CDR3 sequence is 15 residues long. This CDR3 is CASSPSGRWGGEQYF. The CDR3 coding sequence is TGTGCCAGCAGTCCCAGCGGTCGATGGGGAGGCGAGCAGTACTTC.

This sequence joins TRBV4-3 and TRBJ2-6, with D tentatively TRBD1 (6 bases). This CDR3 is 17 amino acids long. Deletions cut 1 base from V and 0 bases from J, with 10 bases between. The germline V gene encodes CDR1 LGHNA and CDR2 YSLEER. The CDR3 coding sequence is TGCGCCAGCAGCCAAGCGGGGACAAACTCTGGGGCCAACGTCCTGACTTTC. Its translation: CASSQAGTNSGANVLTF.

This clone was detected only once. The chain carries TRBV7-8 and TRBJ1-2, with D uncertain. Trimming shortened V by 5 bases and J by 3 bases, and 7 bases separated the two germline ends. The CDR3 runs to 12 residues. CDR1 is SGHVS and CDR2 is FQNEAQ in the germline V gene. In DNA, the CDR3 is TGTGCCAGCAGCGGCCGGGACTATGGCTACACCTTC. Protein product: CASSGRDYGYTF.

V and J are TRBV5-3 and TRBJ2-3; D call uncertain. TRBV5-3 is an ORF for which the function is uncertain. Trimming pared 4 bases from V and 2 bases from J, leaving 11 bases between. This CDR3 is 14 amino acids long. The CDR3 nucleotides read TGTGCCAGAAGCCGGAGCGTAATCACAGATACGCAGTATTTT. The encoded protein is CARSRSVITDTQYF.

The DNA of the CDR3 is TGTGCCAGTAGTTGGGACTTCGAGACCTACGAGCAGTACTTC. This codes for CASSWDFETYEQYF. V gene TRBV19 combines with J gene TRBJ2-7, with D perhaps TRBD2 (6 bases). Germline V CDR1 and CDR2: LNHDA, SQIVND (reference sequence). V was cut by 5 bases and J by 2 bases, with 13 bases left in between. The length of the CDR3 is 14 residues.

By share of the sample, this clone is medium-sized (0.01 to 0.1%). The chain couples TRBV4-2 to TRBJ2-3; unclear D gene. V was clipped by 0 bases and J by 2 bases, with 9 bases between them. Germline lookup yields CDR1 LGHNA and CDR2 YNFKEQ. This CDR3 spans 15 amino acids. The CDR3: CASSQDFGSTDTQYF. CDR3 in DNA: TGTGCCAGCAGCCAAGATTTTGGCTCCACAGATACGCAGTATTTT.

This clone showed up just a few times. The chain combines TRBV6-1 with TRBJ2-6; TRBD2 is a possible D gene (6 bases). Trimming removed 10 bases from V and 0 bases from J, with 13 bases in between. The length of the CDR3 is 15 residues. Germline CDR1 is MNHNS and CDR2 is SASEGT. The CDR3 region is CANTPGVSGANVLTF. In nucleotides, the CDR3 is TGTGCCAACACCCCGGGGGTCTCTGGGGCCAACGTCCTGACTTTC.

CDR3 DNA sequence: TGTGCCAGCAGTTTATCGTACAGCTCTGGAAACACCATATATTTT. This gives the protein CASSLSYSSGNTIYF. The chain links TRBV27 to TRBJ1-3; no clear D. This CDR3 is built from 15 residues. The germline V gene encodes CDR1 MNHEY and CDR2 SMNVEV (reference sequence). The V and J ends lost 0 bases and 0 bases respectively, with 6 bases between them.

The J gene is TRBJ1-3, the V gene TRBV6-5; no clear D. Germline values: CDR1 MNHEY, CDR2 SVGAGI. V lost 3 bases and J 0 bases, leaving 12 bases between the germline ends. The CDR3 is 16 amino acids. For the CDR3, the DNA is TGTGCCAGCAGTTATGGCGCCGACATCTCTGGAAACACCATATATTTT. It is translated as CASSYGADISGNTIYF.

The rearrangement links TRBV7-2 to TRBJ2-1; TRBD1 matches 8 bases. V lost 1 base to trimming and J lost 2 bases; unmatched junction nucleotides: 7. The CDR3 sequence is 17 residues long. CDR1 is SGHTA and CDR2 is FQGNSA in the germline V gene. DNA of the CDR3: TGTGCCAGCAGCTTAGTTTTCGGGACAGGCGCCTACAATGAGCAGTTCTTC. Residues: CASSLVFGTGAYNEQFF.

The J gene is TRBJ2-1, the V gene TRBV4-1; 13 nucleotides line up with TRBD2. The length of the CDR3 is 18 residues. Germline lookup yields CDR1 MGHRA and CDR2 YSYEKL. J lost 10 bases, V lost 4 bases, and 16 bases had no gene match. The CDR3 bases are TGCGCCAGCAGCCTCGCATTACCGACTAGCGGGGGGCCGTGGGAGCAGTTCTTC. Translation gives CASSLALPTSGGPWEQFF.

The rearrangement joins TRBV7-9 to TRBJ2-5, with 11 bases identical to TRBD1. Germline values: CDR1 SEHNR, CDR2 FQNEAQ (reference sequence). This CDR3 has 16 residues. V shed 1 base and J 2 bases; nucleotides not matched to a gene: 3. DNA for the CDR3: TGTGCCAGCAGCTTAGAGGACAGGGGGCTTCAAGAGACCCAGTACTTC. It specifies CASSLEDRGLQETQYF.

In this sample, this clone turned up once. The CDR3 DNA reads as TGCGCCAGCAGCCAAGACAGGGGAAGCGGGGAGCTGTTTTTT. It yields the protein CASSQDRGSGELFF. The chain joins TRBV4-1 to TRBJ2-2; D is possibly TRBD1 (6 bases). Germline values: CDR1 MGHRA, CDR2 YSYEKL. Trimming took 0 bases from V and 7 from J, leaving 9 bases between them. The CDR3 contains 14 residues.

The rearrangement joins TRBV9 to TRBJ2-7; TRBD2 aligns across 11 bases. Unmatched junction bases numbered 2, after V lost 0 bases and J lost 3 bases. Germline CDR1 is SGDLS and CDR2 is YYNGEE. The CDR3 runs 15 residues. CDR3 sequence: CASSVGLAGGYEQYF. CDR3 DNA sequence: TGTGCCAGCAGCGTAGGTCTAGCGGGGGGCTACGAGCAGTACTTC.

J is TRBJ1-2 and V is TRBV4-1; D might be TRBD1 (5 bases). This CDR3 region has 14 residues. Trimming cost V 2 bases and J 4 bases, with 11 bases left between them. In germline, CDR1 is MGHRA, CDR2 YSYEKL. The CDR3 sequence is CASSQNTGAYGYTF. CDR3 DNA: TGCGCCAGCAGCCAAAATACAGGCGCCTATGGCTACACCTTC.

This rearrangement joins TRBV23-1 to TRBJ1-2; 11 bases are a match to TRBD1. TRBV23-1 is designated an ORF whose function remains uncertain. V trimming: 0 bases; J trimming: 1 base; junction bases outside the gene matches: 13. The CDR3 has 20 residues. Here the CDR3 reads CASSQSEGRDRGIDNYGYTF. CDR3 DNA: TGCGCCAGCAGTCAATCGGAAGGAAGGGACAGGGGGATCGATAACTATGGCTACACCTTC.

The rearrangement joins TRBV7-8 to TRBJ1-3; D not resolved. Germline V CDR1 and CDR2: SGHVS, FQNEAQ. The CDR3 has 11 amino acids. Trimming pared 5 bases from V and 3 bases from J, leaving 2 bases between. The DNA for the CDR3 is TGTGCCAGCAGCCTTGGAAACACCATATATTTT. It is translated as CASSLGNTIYF. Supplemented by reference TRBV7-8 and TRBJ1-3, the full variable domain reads GAGVSQSPRYKVAKRGQDVALRCDPISGHVSLFWYQQALGQGPEFLTYFQNEAQLDKSGLPSDRFFAERPEGSVSTLKIQRTQQEDSAVYLCASSLGNTIYFGEGSWLTVV.

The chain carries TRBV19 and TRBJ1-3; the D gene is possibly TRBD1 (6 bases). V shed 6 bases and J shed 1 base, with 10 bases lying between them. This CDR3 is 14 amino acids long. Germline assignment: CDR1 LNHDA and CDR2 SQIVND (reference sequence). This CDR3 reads CASSPGASGNTIYF. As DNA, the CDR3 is TGTGCCAGTAGCCCAGGGGCATCTGGAAACACCATATATTTT.

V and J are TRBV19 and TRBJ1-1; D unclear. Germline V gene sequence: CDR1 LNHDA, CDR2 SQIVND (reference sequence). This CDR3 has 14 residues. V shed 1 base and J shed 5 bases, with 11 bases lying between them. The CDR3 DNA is TGTGCCAGTAGTATAGTAGACGGAGGGACTGAAGCTTTCTTT. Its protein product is CASSIVDGGTEAFF.